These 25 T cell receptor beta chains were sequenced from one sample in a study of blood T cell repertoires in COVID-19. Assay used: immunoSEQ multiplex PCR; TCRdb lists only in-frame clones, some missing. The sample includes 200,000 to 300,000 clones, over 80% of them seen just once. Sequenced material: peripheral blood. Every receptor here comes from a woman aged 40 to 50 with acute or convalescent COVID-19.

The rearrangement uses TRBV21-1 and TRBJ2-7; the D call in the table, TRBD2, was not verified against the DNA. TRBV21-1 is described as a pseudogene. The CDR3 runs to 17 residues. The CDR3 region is CASSNRRAGISSYEQYV. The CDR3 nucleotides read TGTGCCAGCAGCAACCGGAGGGCAGGGATCAGCTCCTACGAGCAGTACGTC.

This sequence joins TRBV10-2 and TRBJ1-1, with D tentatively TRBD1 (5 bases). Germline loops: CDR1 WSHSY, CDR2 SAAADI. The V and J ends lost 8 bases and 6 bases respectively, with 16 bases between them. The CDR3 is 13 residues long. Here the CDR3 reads CASGGRRGAEAFF. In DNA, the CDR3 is TGCGCCAGCGGAGGTAGGCGGGGGGCTGAAGCTTTCTTT.

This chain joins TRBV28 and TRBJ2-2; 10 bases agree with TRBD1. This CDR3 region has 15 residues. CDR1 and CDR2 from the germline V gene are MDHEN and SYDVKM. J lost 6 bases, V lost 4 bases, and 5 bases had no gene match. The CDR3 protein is CASSSPGTGAGELFF. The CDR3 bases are TGTGCCAGCAGTTCTCCTGGGACAGGGGCCGGGGAGCTGTTTTTT.

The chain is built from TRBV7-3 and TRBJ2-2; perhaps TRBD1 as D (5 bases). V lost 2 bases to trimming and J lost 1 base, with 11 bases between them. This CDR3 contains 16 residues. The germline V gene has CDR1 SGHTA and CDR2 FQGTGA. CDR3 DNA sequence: TGTGCCAGCAGCTTACAGGGTGGGCAGAACACCGGGGAGCTGTTTTTT. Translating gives CASSLQGGQNTGELFF.

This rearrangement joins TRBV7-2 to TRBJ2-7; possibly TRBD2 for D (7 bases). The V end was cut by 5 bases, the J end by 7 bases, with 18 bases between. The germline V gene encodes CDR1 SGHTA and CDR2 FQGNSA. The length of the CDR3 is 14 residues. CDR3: CASSLVGGAREQYV. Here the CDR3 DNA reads TGTGCCAGCAGCCTCGTAGGGGGGGCTCGTGAGCAGTACGTC.

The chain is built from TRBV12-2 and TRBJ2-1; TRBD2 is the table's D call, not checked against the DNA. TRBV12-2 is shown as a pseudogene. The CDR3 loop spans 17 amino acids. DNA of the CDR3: TGTGCAAGTCGCTTAGATTGGTCGGCGGGTCCCTACAATGAGCAGTTCTTC. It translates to CASRLDWSAGPYNEQFF.

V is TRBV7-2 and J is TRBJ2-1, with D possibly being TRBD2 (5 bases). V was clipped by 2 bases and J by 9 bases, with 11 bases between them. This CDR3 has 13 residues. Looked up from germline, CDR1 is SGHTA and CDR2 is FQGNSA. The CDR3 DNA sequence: TGTGCCAGCAGCTTATGGGCAGGAGGTGAGCAGTTCTTC. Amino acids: CASSLWAGGEQFF. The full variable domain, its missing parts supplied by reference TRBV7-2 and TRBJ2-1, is GAGVSQSPSNKVTEKGKDVELRCDPISGHTALYWYRQSLGQGLEFLIYFQGNSAPDKSGLPSDRFSAERTGGSVSTLTIQRTQQEDSAVYLCASSLWAGGEQFFGPGTRLTVL.

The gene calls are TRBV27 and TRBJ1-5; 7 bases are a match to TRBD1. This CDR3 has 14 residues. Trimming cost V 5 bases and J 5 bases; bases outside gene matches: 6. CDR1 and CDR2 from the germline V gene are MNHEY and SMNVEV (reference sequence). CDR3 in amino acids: CASSPRRGDQPQHF. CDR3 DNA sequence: TGTGCCAGCAGTCCCCGCAGGGGGGATCAGCCCCAGCATTTT.

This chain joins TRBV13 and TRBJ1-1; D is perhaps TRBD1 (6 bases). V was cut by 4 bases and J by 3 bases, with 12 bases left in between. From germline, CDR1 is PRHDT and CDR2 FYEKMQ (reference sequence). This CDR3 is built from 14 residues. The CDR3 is CASSSKGVYTEAFF. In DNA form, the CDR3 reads TGTGCCAGCAGCTCGAAGGGGGTATACACTGAAGCTTTCTTT. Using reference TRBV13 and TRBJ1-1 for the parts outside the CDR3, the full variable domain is AAGVIQSPRHLIKEKRETATLKCYPIPRHDTVYWYQQGPGQDPQFLISFYEKMQSDKGSIPDRFSAQQFSDYHSELNMSSLELGDSALYFCASSSKGVYTEAFFGQGTRLTVV.

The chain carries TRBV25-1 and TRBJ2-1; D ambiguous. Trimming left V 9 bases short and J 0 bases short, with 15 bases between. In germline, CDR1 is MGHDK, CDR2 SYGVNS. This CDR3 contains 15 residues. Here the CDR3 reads CASTQTVSSYNEQFF. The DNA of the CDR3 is TGTGCCAGTACTCAAACGGTTAGCTCCTACAATGAGCAGTTCTTC.

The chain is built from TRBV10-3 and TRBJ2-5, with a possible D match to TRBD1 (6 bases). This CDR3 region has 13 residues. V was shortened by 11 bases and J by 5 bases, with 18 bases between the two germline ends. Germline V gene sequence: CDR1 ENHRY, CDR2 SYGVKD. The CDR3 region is CAAGAGVGETQYF. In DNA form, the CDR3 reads TGTGCCGCTGGGGCAGGGGTAGGGGAGACCCAGTACTTC.

CDR3 region: CASSYGSDGYTF. The CDR3 DNA reads TGTGCCAGCAGTTACGGGAGTGATGGCTACACCTTC. The rearrangement uses TRBV6-5 and TRBJ1-2; D is unresolved. CDR3 length equals 12 residues. Trimming took off 2 bases at V and 6 bases at J, with 7 bases between the two ends. Looked up from germline, CDR1 is MNHEY and CDR2 is SVGAGI.

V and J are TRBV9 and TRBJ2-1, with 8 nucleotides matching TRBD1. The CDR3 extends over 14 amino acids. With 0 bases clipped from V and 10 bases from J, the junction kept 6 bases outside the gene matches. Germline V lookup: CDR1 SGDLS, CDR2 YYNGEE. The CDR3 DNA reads TGTGCCAGCAGCGTAGGGGGAGACAGGGGCGAGCAGTTCTTC. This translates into CASSVGGDRGEQFF.

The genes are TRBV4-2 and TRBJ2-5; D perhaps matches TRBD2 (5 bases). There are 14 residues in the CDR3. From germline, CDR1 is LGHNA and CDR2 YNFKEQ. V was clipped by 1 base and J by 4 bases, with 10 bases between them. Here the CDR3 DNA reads TGTGCCAGCAGCCAAGTCCAGGCGGGAGAGACCCAGTACTTC. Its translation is CASSQVQAGETQYF.

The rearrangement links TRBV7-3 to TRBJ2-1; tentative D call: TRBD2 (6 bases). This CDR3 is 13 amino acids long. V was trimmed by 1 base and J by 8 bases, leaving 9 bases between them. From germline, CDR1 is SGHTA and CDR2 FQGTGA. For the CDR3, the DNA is TGTGCCAGCAGCTTAAGGGAGGACGATGAGCAGTTCTTC. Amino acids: CASSLREDDEQFF.

CDR3 region: CASSPLTRGRRETQYF. DNA for the CDR3: TGTGCCAGCAGCCCGCTGACCAGGGGGCGCAGGGAGACCCAGTACTTC. The V call is TRBV11-2, the J call TRBJ2-5; the match to TRBD1 covers 8 bases. The CDR3 contains 16 residues. Germline CDR1 is SGHAT and CDR2 is FQNNGV. V dropped 5 bases and J dropped 5; count of bases not matched to a gene: 13.

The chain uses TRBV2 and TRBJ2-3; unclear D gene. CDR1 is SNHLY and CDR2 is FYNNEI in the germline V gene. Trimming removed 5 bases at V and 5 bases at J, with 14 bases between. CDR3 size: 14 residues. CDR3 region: CASSLQVIQDTQYF. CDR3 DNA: TGTGCCAGCAGTCTTCAAGTCATACAAGATACGCAGTATTTT.

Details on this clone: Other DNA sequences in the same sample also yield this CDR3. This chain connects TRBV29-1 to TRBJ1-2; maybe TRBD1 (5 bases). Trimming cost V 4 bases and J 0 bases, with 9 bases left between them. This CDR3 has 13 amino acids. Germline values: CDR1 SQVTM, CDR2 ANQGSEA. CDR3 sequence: CSVGGAANYGYTF. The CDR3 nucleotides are TGCAGCGTTGGGGGCGCAGCTAACTATGGCTACACCTTC.

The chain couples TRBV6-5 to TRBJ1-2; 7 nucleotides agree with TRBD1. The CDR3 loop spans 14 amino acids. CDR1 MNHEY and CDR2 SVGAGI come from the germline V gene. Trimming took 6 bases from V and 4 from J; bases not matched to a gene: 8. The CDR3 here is CASSTGVGPYGYTF. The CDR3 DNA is TGTGCCAGCAGCACAGGGGTTGGGCCCTATGGCTACACCTTC.

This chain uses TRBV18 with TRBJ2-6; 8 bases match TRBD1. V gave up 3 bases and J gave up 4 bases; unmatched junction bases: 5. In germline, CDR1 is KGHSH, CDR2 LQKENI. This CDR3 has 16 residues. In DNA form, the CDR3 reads TGTGCCAGCTCACCGGACAGGGTTTCAGGGGCCAACGTCCTGACTTTC. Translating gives CASSPDRVSGANVLTF.

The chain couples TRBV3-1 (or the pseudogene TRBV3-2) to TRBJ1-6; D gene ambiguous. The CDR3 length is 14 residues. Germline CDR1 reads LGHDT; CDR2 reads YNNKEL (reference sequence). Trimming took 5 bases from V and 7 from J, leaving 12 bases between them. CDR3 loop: CASSARGRNSPLHF. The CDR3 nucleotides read TGTGCCAGCAGCGCACGGGGAAGGAATTCACCCCTCCACTTT.

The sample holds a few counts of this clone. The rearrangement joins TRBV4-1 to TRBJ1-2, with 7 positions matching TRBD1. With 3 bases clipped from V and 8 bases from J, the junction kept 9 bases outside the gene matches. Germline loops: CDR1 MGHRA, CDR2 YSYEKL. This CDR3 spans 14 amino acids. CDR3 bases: TGCGCCAGCAGCCAGATACAGGGGCGCCAGGGCTACACCTTC. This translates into CASSQIQGRQGYTF.

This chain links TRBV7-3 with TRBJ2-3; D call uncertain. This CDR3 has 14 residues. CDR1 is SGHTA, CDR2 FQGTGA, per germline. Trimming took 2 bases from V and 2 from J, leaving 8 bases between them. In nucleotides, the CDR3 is TGTGCCAGCAGCTTACAACTCGTCACAGATACGCAGTATTTT. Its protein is CASSLQLVTDTQYF.

CDR3 in DNA: TGTGCCAGCGCTTTCCTAGCGGGGGGGCTCCATACGCAGTATTTT. Translating it yields CASAFLAGGLHTQYF. V gene TRBV6-6 combines with J gene TRBJ2-3, with 12 nucleotides matching TRBD2. The CDR3 length is 15 residues. V lost 8 bases and J lost 7; bases outside the gene matches: 10. The germline V gene has CDR1 MNHNY and CDR2 SVGAGI (reference sequence).

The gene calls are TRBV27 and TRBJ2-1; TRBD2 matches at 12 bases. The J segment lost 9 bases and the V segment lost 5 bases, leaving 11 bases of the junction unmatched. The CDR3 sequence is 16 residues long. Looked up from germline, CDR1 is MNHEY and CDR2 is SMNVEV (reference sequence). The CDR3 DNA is TGTGCCAGCAGTCCCCAGCGGCTAGCGGGGGGGGTTGAGCAGTTCTTC. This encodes CASSPQRLAGGVEQFF.